This paragraph reports one TCR beta chain. Primers included in the PCR were 60 Vbeta and 13 Jbeta primers. TCRdb's table, derived via immunoSEQ multiplex PCR, lists solely in-frame clones and lacks some. The profile covers under 200,000 clones, with 80% to 85% appearing a single time and 1% taken by the ten largest. The sample is drawn from a study of cytomegalovirus exposure and HLA in healthy donors. Deletions cut 0 bases from V and 0 bases from J, with 7 bases between. Germline V CDR1 and CDR2: SGHRS, YFSETQ. The CDR3 is 16 residues long. Sample: PBMCs. The chain links TRBV5-1 to TRBJ1-6, with TRBD1 as a possible D gene (5 bases). This TCR came from a man younger than 40 in good health and CMV-seronegative. The CDR3 DNA reads TGCGCCAGCAGCTTGGGACAGACCTCCTATAATTCACCCCTCCACTTT. The encoded protein is CASSLGQTSYNSPLHF. Supplemented by reference TRBV5-1 and TRBJ1-6, the full variable domain reads KAGVTQTPRYLIKTRGQQVTLSCSPISGHRSVSWYQQTPGQGLQFLFEYFSETQRNKGNFPGRFSGRQFSNSRSEMNVSTLELGDSALYLCASSLGQTSYNSPLHFGNGTRLTVT.